The 7 T cell receptor beta chains presented below share a single source sample, sequenced in a study of CD8+CD57+ T cells in acquired aplastic anemia. Profiling that covered TCR beta VDJ and CDR3 relied on genomic DNA as its template. TCRdb reanalysed the reads using MiXCR and keeps one entry per CDR3 protein. Here the sample spans around 150,000 distinct CDR3 sequences, roughly 45% being singletons. Sequencing was carried out using sorted CD4+, CD8+, or CD8+CD57+ T cells (not recorded which) from PBMCs. The receptors derive from a human donor in good health.

The chain combines TRBV7-3 with TRBJ2-2, with a possible D match to TRBD1 (6 bases). The V and J ends lost 5 bases and 4 bases respectively, with 14 bases between them. This CDR3 has 15 amino acids. Per the germline V gene, CDR1 is SGHTA and CDR2 is FQGTGA. The CDR3 region has the DNA TGTGCCAGCAGCCACAGGGCCCTAGCCACCGGGGAGCTGTTTTTT. It codes for CASSHRALATGELFF. Full variable domain (rest looked up from reference TRBV7-3 and TRBJ2-2): GAGVSQTPSNKVTEKGKYVELRCDPISGHTALYWYRQSLGQGPEFLIYFQGTGAADDSGLPNDRFFAVRPEGSVSTLKIQRTERGDSAVYLCASSHRALATGELFFGEGSRLTVL.

This clonotype was counted only a few times. This chain links TRBV2 with TRBJ2-1; D gene ambiguous. Germline loops: CDR1 SNHLY, CDR2 FYNNEI. Trimming took 2 bases from V and 4 from J, leaving 6 bases between them. The CDR3 runs 13 residues. The CDR3 spells CASSERFYNEQFF. The DNA for the CDR3 is TGTGCCAGCAGTGAAAGGTTTTACAATGAGCAGTTCTTC.

A few counts support this clonotype. This may be a read error, as it is one base from a much larger clone. This chain joins TRBV20-1 and TRBJ2-3, with 12 nucleotides matching TRBD1. Trimming took 1 base from V and 8 from J; bases not matched to a gene: 10. CDR1 is DFQATT, CDR2 SNEGSKA, per germline (reference sequence). This CDR3 has 16 amino acids. In nucleotides, the CDR3 is TGCAGTGCTAGAGTCCCGGGACAGGGGGCGGCAGGTACGCAGTATTTT. Its protein product is CSARVPGQGAAGTQYF.

This clonotype was detected only a few times. V gene TRBV7-8 combines with J gene TRBJ2-3; a possible D gene is TRBD2 (6 bases). The V and J ends lost 6 bases and 9 bases respectively, with 16 bases between them. Germline CDR1 reads SGHVS; CDR2 reads FQNEAQ. This CDR3 is built from 13 residues. The CDR3 is CASRYNPSDTQYF. In DNA form, the CDR3 reads TGTGCCAGCAGGTATAATCCTAGCGACACGCAGTATTTT.

This clonotype was seen a single time. The rearrangement uses TRBV9 and TRBJ1-2; 8 bases are shared with TRBD1. This CDR3 comprises 14 residues. The V and J ends lost 3 bases and 4 bases, in that order; junction bases with no gene match: 5. The germline V gene has CDR1 SGDLS and CDR2 YYNGEE. CDR3 nucleotide sequence: TGTGCCAGCAGCGAGACGACAGGGGTCTATGGCTACACCTTC. Amino acid sequence: CASSETTGVYGYTF.

The sample holds many counts of this clonotype. The chain joins TRBV5-1 to TRBJ2-7; perhaps D is TRBD1 or TRBD2 (5 bases each). CDR1 SGHRS and CDR2 YFSETQ come from the germline V gene. The V and J ends lost 3 bases and 0 bases respectively, with 19 bases between them. The CDR3 sequence is 17 residues long. CDR3 in DNA: TGCGCCAGCAGCTGGCCCTCCGCCGGGGCCTCCTCCTACGAGCAGTACTTC. Protein: CASSWPSAGASSYEQYF.

This clonotype was seen more than once but under ten times. The chain couples TRBV7-8 to TRBJ1-2, with D perhaps TRBD1 (5 bases). The germline gives CDR1 SGHVS, CDR2 FQNEAQ. The CDR3 consists of 14 residues. V was clipped by 1 base and J by 2 bases, with 8 bases between them. DNA of the CDR3: TGTGCCAGCAGCTTAGTTGGGACGAACTATGGCTACACCTTC. This encodes CASSLVGTNYGYTF.